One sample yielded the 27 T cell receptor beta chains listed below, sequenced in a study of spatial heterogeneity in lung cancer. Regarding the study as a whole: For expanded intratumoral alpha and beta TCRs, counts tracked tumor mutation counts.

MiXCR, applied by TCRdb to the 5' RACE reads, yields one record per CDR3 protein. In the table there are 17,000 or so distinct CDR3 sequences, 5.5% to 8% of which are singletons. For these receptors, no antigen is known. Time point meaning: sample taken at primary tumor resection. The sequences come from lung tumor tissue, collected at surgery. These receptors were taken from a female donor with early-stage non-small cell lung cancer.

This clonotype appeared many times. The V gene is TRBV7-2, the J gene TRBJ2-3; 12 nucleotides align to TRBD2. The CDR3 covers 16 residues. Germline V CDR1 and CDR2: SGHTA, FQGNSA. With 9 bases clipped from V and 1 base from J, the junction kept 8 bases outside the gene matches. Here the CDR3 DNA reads TGTGCCAGTCTGAGGACTAGCGGGACGGGCACAGATACGCAGTATTTT. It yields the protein CASLRTSGTGTDTQYF.

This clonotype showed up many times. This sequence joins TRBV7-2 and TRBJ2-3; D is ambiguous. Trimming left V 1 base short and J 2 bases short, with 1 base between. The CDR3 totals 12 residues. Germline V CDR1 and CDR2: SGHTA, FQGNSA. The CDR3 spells CASSLDTDTQYF. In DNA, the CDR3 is TGTGCCAGCAGCTTAGACACAGATACGCAGTATTTT.

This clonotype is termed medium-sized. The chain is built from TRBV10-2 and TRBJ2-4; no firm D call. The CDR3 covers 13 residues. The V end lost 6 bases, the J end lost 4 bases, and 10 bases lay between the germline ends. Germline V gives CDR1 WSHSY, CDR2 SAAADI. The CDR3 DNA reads TGCGCCAGCAGGGGTGGGCAGAAAAACATTCAGTACTTC. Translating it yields CASRGGQKNIQYF.

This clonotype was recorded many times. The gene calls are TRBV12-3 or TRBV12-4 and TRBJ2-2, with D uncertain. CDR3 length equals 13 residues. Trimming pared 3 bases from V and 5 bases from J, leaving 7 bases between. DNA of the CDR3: TGTGCCAGCAGTTTTAGGCAGACCGGGGAGCTGTTTTTT. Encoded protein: CASSFRQTGELFF.

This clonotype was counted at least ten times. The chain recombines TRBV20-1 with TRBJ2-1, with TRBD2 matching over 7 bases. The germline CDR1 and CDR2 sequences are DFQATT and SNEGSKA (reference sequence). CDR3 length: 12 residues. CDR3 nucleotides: TGCAGGAGCGGGAACTCCTACAATGAGCAGTTCTTC. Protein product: CRSGNSYNEQFF.

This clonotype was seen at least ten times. As DNA, the CDR3 is TGCGCCAGCAGTAGCCGGACAGAGCGCACAGATACGCAGTATTTT. It encodes CASSSRTERTDTQYF. This chain uses TRBV5-1 with TRBJ2-3; tentative D call: TRBD1 (6 bases). This CDR3 has 15 amino acids. CDR1 and CDR2 (germline): SGHRS, YFSETQ. The V gene lost 5 bases and the J gene lost 1 base, with 14 bases spanning the gap.

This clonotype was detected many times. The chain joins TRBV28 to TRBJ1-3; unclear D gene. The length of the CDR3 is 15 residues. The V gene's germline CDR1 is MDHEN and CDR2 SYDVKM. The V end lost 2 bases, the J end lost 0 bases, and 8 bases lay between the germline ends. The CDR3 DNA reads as TGTGCCAGCAGTTTAATGATGAGCTCTGGAAACACCATATATTTT. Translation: CASSLMMSSGNTIYF.

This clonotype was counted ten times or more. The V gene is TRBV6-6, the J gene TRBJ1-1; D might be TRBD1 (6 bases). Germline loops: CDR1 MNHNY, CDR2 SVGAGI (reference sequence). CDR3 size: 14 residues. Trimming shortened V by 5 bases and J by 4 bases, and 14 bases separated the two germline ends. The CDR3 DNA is TGTGCCAGCAGTAAAGGACAGTCTATCACTGAAGCTTTCTTT. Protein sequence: CASSKGQSITEAFF.

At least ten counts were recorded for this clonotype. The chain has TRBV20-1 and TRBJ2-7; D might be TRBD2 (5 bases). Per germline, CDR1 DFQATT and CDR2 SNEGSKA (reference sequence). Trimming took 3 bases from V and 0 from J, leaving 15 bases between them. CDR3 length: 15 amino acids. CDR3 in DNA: TGCAGTGCTAGGAGGGTGGCGGGTGGCTCCTACGAGCAGTACTTC. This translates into CSARRVAGGSYEQYF.

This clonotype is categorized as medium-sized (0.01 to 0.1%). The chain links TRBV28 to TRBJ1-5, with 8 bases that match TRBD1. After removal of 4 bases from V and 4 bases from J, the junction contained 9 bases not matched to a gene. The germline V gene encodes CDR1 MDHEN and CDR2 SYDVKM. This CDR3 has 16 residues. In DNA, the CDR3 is TGTGCCAGCAGTTGGGCACGGACAGGGAGGAATCAGCCCCAGCATTTT. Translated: CASSWARTGRNQPQHF.

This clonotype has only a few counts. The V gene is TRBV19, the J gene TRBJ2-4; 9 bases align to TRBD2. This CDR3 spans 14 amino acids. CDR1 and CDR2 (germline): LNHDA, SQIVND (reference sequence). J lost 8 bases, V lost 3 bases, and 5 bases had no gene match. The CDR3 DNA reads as TGTGCCAGTAGTATTGGACTAGCGTCTTACATTCAGTACTTC. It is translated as CASSIGLASYIQYF.

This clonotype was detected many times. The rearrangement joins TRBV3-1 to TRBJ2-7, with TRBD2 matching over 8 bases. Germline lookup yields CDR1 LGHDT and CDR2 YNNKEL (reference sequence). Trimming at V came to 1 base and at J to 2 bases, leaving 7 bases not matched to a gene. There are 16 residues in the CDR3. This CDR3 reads CASSQVSIAGPYEQYF. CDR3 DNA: TGTGCCAGCAGCCAAGTGTCCATAGCGGGACCCTACGAGCAGTACTTC.

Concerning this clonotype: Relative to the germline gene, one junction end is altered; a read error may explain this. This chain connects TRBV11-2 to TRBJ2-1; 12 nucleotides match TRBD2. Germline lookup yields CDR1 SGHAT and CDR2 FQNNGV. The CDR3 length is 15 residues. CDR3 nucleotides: TGTGCCAGCAGCTTAGATCTAAAGGGACTAGCGGGCCGCTCCTTC. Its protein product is CASSLDLKGLAGRSF. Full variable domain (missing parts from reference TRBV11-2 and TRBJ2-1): EAGVAQSPRYKIIEKRQSVAFWCNPISGHATLYWYQQILGQGPKLLIQFQNNGVVDDSQLPKDRFSAERLKGVDSTLKIQPAKLEDSAVYLCASSLDLKGLAGRSFGPGTRLTVL.

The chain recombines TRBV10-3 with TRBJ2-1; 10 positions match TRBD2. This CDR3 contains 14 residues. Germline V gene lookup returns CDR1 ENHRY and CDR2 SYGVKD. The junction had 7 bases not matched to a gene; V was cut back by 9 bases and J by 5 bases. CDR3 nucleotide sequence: TGTGCCATAGATAGCGGGAGGAATGACAATGAGCAGTTCTTC. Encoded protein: CAIDSGRNDNEQFF.

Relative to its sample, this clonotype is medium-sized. CDR3 region: CASSYRNPDKSSGNTIYF. CDR3 coding DNA: TGTGCCAGCAGTTACCGAAACCCTGACAAGAGCTCTGGAAACACCATATATTTT. The chain has TRBV6-5 and TRBJ1-3; no definite D call. V shed 2 bases and J shed 0 bases, with 17 bases lying between them. The germline CDR1 and CDR2 sequences are MNHEY and SVGAGI. CDR3 size: 18 residues.

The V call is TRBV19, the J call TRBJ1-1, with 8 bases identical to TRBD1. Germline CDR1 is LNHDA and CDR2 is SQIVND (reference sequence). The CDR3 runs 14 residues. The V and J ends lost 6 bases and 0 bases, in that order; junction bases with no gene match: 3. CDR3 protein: CASRPGGMNTEAFF. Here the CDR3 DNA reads TGTGCCAGTAGGCCAGGGGGCATGAACACTGAAGCTTTCTTT.

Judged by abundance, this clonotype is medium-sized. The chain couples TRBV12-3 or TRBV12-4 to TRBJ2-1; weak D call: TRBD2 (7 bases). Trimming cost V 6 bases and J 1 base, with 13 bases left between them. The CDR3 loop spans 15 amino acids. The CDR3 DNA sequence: TGTGCCAGCAGCCGAGAGGGGGGGTCCTACAATGAGCAGTTCTTC. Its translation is CASSREGGSYNEQFF.

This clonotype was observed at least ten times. CDR3 DNA: TGTGCCAGCAGCCTACAGAATAACTATGGCTACACCTTC. Its translation is CASSLQNNYGYTF. The V call is TRBV9, the J call TRBJ1-2; no definite D call. The germline V gene encodes CDR1 SGDLS and CDR2 YYNGEE. This CDR3 region has 13 residues. The V gene lost 4 bases and the J gene lost 1 base, with 8 bases spanning the gap.

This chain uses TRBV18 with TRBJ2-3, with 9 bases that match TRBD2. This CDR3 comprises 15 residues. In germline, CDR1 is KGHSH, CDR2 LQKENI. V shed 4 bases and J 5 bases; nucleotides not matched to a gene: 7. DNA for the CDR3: TGTGCCAGCTCACTCTTAGCGGGAGCGCTAGATACGCAGTATTTT. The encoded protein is CASSLLAGALDTQYF.

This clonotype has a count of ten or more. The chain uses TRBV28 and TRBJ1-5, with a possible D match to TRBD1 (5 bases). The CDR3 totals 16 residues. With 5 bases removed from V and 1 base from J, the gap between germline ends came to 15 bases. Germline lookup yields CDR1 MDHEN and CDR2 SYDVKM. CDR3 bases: TGTGCCAGCAGTCAGTTAGACAGTAGGAGCAATCAGCCCCAGCATTTT. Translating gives CASSQLDSRSNQPQHF.

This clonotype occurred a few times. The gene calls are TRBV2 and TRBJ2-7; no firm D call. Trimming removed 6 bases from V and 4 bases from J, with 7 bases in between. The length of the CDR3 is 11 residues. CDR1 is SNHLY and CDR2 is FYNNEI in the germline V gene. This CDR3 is CASRLEYEQYF. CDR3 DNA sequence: TGTGCCAGCAGATTGGAGTACGAGCAGTACTTC. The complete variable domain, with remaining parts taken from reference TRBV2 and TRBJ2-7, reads EPEVTQTPSHQVTQMGQEVILRCVPISNHLYFYWYRQILGQKVEFLVSFYNNEISEKSEIFDDQFSVERPDGSNFTLKIRSTKLEDSAMYFCASRLEYEQYFGPGTRLTVT.

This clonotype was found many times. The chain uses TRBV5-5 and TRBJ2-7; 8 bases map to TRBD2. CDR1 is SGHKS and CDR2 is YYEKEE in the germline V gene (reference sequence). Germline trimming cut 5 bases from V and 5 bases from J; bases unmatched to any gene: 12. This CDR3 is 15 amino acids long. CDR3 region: CASSSLAATPHEQYF. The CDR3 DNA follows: TGTGCCAGCAGTTCACTAGCGGCAACCCCCCACGAGCAGTACTTC.

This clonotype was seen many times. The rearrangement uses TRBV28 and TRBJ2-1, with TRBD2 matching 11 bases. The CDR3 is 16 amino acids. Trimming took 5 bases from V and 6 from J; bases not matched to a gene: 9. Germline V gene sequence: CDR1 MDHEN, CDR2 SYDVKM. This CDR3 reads CASSVTSGSLFNEQFF. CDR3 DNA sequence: TGTGCCAGCAGTGTCACTAGCGGGAGTCTCTTCAATGAGCAGTTCTTC.

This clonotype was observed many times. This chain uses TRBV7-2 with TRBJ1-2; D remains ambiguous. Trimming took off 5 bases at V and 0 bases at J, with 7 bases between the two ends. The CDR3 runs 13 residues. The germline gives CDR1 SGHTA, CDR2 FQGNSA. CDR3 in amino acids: CASSQDSNYGYTF. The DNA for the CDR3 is TGTGCCAGCAGCCAGGACTCTAACTATGGCTACACCTTC.

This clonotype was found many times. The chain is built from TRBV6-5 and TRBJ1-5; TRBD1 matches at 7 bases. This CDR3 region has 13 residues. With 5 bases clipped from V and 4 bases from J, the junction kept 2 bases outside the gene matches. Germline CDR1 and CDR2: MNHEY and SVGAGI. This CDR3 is CASSPQGNQPQHF. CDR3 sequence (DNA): TGTGCCAGCAGTCCACAGGGGAATCAGCCCCAGCATTTT.

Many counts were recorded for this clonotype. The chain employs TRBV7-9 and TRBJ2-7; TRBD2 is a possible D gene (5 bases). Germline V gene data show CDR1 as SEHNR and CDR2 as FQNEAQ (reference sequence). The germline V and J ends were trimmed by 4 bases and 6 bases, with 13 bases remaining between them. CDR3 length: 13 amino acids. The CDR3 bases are TGTGCCAGCAGCTCCCTTTTGGCGGGCGAGCAGTACTTC. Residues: CASSSLLAGEQYF. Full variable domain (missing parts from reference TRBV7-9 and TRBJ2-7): DTGVSQNPRHKITKRGQNVTFRCDPISEHNRLYWYRQTLGQGPEFLTYFQNEAQLEKSRLLSDRFSAERPKGSFSTLEIQRTEQGDSAMYLCASSSLLAGEQYFGPGTRLTVT.

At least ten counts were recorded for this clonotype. For the CDR3, the DNA is TGTGCCAGCTCACCCGCCCAGGGGGGCCCCTCTGGGGCCAACGTCCTGACTTTC. Protein sequence: CASSPAQGGPSGANVLTF. The chain employs TRBV18 and TRBJ2-6; D may be TRBD1 (7 bases). The germline V gene encodes CDR1 KGHSH and CDR2 LQKENI. This CDR3 contains 18 residues. With 3 bases removed from V and 0 bases from J, the gap between germline ends came to 15 bases. The full variable domain, completed using reference TRBV18 and TRBJ2-6, is NAGVMQNPRHLVRRRGQEARLRCSPMKGHSHVYWYRQLPEEGLKFMVYLQKENIIDESGMPKERFSAEFPKEGPSILRIQQVVRGDSAAYFCASSPAQGGPSGANVLTFGAGSRLTVL.